The 3 T cell receptor beta chains listed next were all sequenced from one sample in a study of blood T cells in healthy people across ages. Primers used in a second PCR of roughly 6 to 11 cycles were a sample-barcoded 5' primer and a J-beta primer mix. Via MiXCR, TCRdb re-called the 5' RACE reads, giving one row per CDR3 protein. The sample carries about 1,600,000 distinct CDR3 sequences, 35% to 45% recorded once. Sequencing used blood. Receptor source: a woman younger than 30 in good health.

DNA of the CDR3: TGTGCCAGCAGCCTCTCAGGAGGCATACCACTCAATGAGCAGTTCTTC. It yields the protein CASSLSGGIPLNEQFF. V usage is TRBV5-8 and J usage is TRBJ2-1, with TRBD2 as a possible D gene (5 bases). Looked up from germline, CDR1 is SGHTS and CDR2 is YDEGEE. CDR3 length: 16 residues. V lost 4 bases to trimming and J lost 6 bases, with 20 bases between them.

This clonotype has just a few counts. The V and J genes are TRBV15 and TRBJ1-5; perhaps TRBD1 as D (6 bases). The CDR3 covers 16 residues. Germline CDR1 LNHNV, CDR2 YYDKDF (reference sequence). Trimming removed 5 bases from V and 1 base from J, with 15 bases in between. In DNA form, the CDR3 reads TGTGCCACCAGCCCCACCCAGGGGTTGAGCAATCAGCCCCAGCATTTT. This codes for CATSPTQGLSNQPQHF.

The chain has TRBV29-1 and TRBJ1-2; D possibly corresponds to TRBD1 (6 bases). The germline V gene encodes CDR1 SQVTM and CDR2 ANQGSEA. The CDR3 runs to 13 residues. V gave up 4 bases and J gave up 8 bases, with 17 bases separating them. CDR3 in amino acids: CSVGSGGAKGYTF. Written as DNA, the CDR3 is TGCAGCGTTGGATCGGGGGGGGCTAAGGGCTACACCTTC.